The 25 T cell receptor beta chains given below trace back to one sample, sequenced in a study of blood T cells in healthy people across ages. For the second PCR, which ran for about 7 to 11 cycles, a sample-barcoded 5' primer and a J-beta primer mix were used. TCRdb called the 5' RACE reads again in MiXCR, with one record for every CDR3 protein. The profile shows about 1.8 million distinct CDR3 sequences, around half of them singletons. The material sequenced was blood. The origin of the receptors is a middle-aged woman in good health.

The chain uses TRBV7-2 and TRBJ1-2; the D gene is possibly TRBD1 (6 bases). Looked up from germline, CDR1 is SGHTA and CDR2 is FQGNSA. CDR3 length: 15 amino acids. Trimming took 3 bases from V and 2 from J, leaving 13 bases between them. The CDR3 coding sequence is TGTGCCAGCAGCTTTCGCGGGACACCAAACTATGGCTACACCTTC. Translated, it gives CASSFRGTPNYGYTF.

The chain combines TRBV7-2 with TRBJ2-3; 12 bases are a match to TRBD2. Trimming cost V 5 bases and J 5 bases; bases outside gene matches: 14. This CDR3 contains 18 residues. Germline V gives CDR1 SGHTA, CDR2 FQGNSA. This chain's CDR3 is CASSAKLSSGGAGDTQYF. In nucleotides, the CDR3 is TGTGCCAGCAGCGCCAAGCTATCTAGCGGGGGGGCAGGAGATACGCAGTATTTT.

The sample holds many counts of this clonotype. The rearrangement uses TRBV6-1 and TRBJ2-1; 8 nucleotides align to TRBD1. CDR3 length: 14 amino acids. Trimming took 3 bases from V and 3 from J; bases not matched to a gene: 1. The germline V gene encodes CDR1 MNHNS and CDR2 SASEGT. CDR3 sequence: CASSEGQDYNEQFF. The CDR3, as DNA: TGTGCCAGCAGTGAGGGACAGGACTACAATGAGCAGTTCTTC.

This rearrangement joins TRBV5-1 to TRBJ2-1, with D hard to call. Looked up from germline, CDR1 is SGHRS and CDR2 is YFSETQ. With 0 bases removed from V and 9 bases from J, the gap between germline ends came to 7 bases. CDR3 length: 12 amino acids. The CDR3 region is CASSLVEAEQFF. The CDR3 region has the DNA TGCGCCAGCAGCTTGGTAGAAGCTGAGCAGTTCTTC.

The chain's CDR3 is CASSSFGQYTDTQYF. CDR3 DNA: TGTGCCAGCAGCTCCTTCGGACAGTACACAGATACGCAGTATTTT. The rearrangement joins TRBV7-2 to TRBJ2-3; a possible D gene is TRBD1 (6 bases). V was trimmed by 4 bases and J by 2 bases, leaving 13 bases between them. The V gene's germline CDR1 is SGHTA and CDR2 FQGNSA. The CDR3 has 15 residues.

The chain employs TRBV15 and TRBJ1-1; D is unresolved. The CDR3 covers 14 residues. Germline-derived CDR1 and CDR2 are LNHNV and YYDKDF (reference sequence). The V end lost 5 bases, the J end lost 2 bases, and 12 bases lay between the germline ends. The CDR3 sequence is CATSRTTANTEAFF. DNA for the CDR3: TGTGCCACCAGCCGGACGACGGCAAACACTGAAGCTTTCTTT.

This clonotype was found a few times. The chain combines TRBV20-1 with TRBJ2-7; 7 bases line up with TRBD2. The V gene's germline CDR1 is DFQATT and CDR2 SNEGSKA (reference sequence). This CDR3 is built from 12 residues. V trimming: 4 bases; J trimming: 2 bases; junction bases outside the gene matches: 2. CDR3 nucleotides: TGCAGTGCTACGGCGGGGGCCTACGAGCAGTACTTC. Protein product: CSATAGAYEQYF.

The V gene is TRBV28, the J gene TRBJ2-5, with D perhaps TRBD2 (5 bases). V was cut by 4 bases and J by 5 bases, with 17 bases left in between. Germline V gene lookup returns CDR1 MDHEN and CDR2 SYDVKM. The length of the CDR3 is 15 residues. The CDR3 loop is CASSSIRWGEETQYF. The CDR3 DNA follows: TGTGCCAGCAGTTCCATCCGTTGGGGAGAGGAGACCCAGTACTTC.

The V gene is TRBV7-2, the J gene TRBJ2-1; 10 bases line up with TRBD2. There are 16 residues in the CDR3. In germline, CDR1 is SGHTA, CDR2 FQGNSA. V trimming: 1 base; J trimming: 5 bases; junction bases outside the gene matches: 5. The CDR3 bases are TGTGCCAGCAGCTTAGTTCGTCTAGCGGGGGACAATGAGCAGTTCTTC. Its translation is CASSLVRLAGDNEQFF.

The table lists this clonotype with a few counts. CDR3 residues: CASSLSAAGGSETQYF. DNA for the CDR3: TGTGCCAGCAGCTTATCGGCGGCGGGGGGGAGTGAGACCCAGTACTTC. This rearrangement joins TRBV7-2 to TRBJ2-5, with TRBD2 matching over 9 bases. The CDR3 contains 16 residues. The J segment lost 5 bases and the V segment lost 2 bases, leaving 9 bases of the junction unmatched. Germline CDR1 and CDR2: SGHTA and FQGNSA.

The chain uses TRBV12-3 or TRBV12-4 and TRBJ2-1; D gene ambiguous. This CDR3 has 12 amino acids. V shed 1 base and J shed 7 bases, with 5 bases lying between them. CDR3 bases: TGTGCCAGCAGTTTAGACGAGAATGAGCAGTTCTTC. It translates to CASSLDENEQFF.

The chain couples TRBV28 to TRBJ2-5; D is perhaps TRBD1 (5 bases). Trimming took 10 bases from V and 5 from J, leaving 23 bases between them. Germline CDR1 is MDHEN and CDR2 is SYDVKM. The CDR3 contains 15 residues. The CDR3 loop is CATIMGQRAGETQYF. The CDR3 DNA follows: TGTGCCACCATAATGGGGCAAAGGGCAGGGGAGACCCAGTACTTC.

This clonotype came up a few times. The chain links TRBV4-2 to TRBJ1-4; 7 nucleotides line up with TRBD1. Germline trimming cut 4 bases from V and 5 bases from J; bases unmatched to any gene: 4. The CDR3 runs 14 residues. Germline V CDR1 and CDR2: LGHNA, YNFKEQ. The CDR3 sequence is CASSLTDRNEKLFF. The CDR3 DNA reads as TGTGCCAGCAGCCTAACGGACAGGAATGAAAAACTGTTTTTT.

The chain joins TRBV14 to TRBJ2-3, with 8 bases matching TRBD2. Per the germline V gene, CDR1 is SGHDN and CDR2 is FVKESK. With V trimmed by 2 bases and J by 3 bases, 4 bases remained unmatched. The CDR3 covers 15 residues. CDR3 sequence: CASSQSRGGTDTQYF. CDR3 bases: TGTGCCAGCAGCCAAAGCCGGGGGGGAACAGATACGCAGTATTTT.

The chain uses TRBV10-1 and TRBJ2-5; no clear D gene. Germline CDR1 is WNHNN and CDR2 is SYGVQD (reference sequence). Trimming removed 3 bases from V and 0 bases from J, with 14 bases in between. The length of the CDR3 is 16 residues. CDR3 DNA: TGCGCCAGCAGTGAAGGTTCACTCCGAAACCAAGAGACCCAGTACTTC. The encoded protein is CASSEGSLRNQETQYF.

V is TRBV19 and J is TRBJ2-6; 10 nucleotides match TRBD1. The CDR3 runs 18 residues. Germline V gives CDR1 LNHDA, CDR2 SQIVND (reference sequence). V lost 4 bases to trimming and J lost 2 bases; unmatched junction nucleotides: 8. The CDR3 reads CASSTLGQGGTGANVLTF. In nucleotides, the CDR3 is TGTGCCAGTAGTACCCTTGGACAGGGGGGGACTGGGGCCAACGTCCTGACTTTC.

The chain combines TRBV6-2 or TRBV6-3 with TRBJ2-1; 7 bases line up with TRBD1. In germline, CDR1 is MNHEY, CDR2 SVGEGT. The CDR3 spans 15 residues. V trimming: 2 bases; J trimming: 4 bases; junction bases outside the gene matches: 5. The CDR3 sequence: CASSYRGQSYNEQFF. The CDR3 DNA reads TGTGCCAGCAGTTACAGGGGACAGTCTTACAATGAGCAGTTCTTC.

Worth noting for this clonotype: The junction departs from germline at one end; a sequencing error may be responsible. J is TRBJ1-5 and V is TRBV25-1; D perhaps matches TRBD1 (5 bases). CDR3 length: 14 amino acids. CDR1 MGHDK and CDR2 SYGVNS come from the germline V gene. CDR3 DNA: TGTGCCAGCAGTGAGGGGGGAGGCAAGCAGCCCCAGCATTTT. It encodes CASSEGGGKQPQHF.

This clonotype showed up just once. This CDR3 reads CASSLVSGENNEQFF. As DNA, the CDR3 is TGCGCCAGCAGCTTGGTCTCGGGGGAGAACAATGAGCAGTTCTTC. This chain connects TRBV5-1 to TRBJ2-1; D may be TRBD2 (6 bases). Looked up from germline, CDR1 is SGHRS and CDR2 is YFSETQ. V lost 0 bases to trimming and J lost 5 bases, with 12 bases between them. The CDR3 sequence is 15 residues long. The variable domain in full, completed from reference TRBV5-1 and TRBJ2-1, reads KAGVTQTPRYLIKTRGQQVTLSCSPISGHRSVSWYQQTPGQGLQFLFEYFSETQRNKGNFPGRFSGRQFSNSRSEMNVSTLELGDSALYLCASSLVSGENNEQFFGPGTRLTVL.

This clonotype came up a few times. Written as DNA, the CDR3 is TGTGCCAGCAGCTTAGCGGGTTTTGCCTCTTCTGGGGCCAACGTCCTGACTTTC. Its protein product is CASSLAGFASSGANVLTF. This chain links TRBV7-8 with TRBJ2-6; D uncertain. Germline CDR1 and CDR2: SGHVS and FQNEAQ. This CDR3 spans 18 amino acids. The V end lost 0 bases, the J end lost 1 base, and 13 bases lay between the germline ends.

The chain recombines TRBV28 with TRBJ2-4, with 13 positions matching TRBD2. Germline CDR1 and CDR2: MDHEN and SYDVKM. There are 21 residues in the CDR3. Germline trimming cut 6 bases from V and 0 bases from J; bases unmatched to any gene: 17. The CDR3 DNA reads as TGTGCCAGCAGGCCATTTGGGACTAGCGGGGACCTACAGGTAGCCAAAAACATTCAGTACTTC. Translating gives CASRPFGTSGDLQVAKNIQYF.

The gene calls are TRBV7-2 and TRBJ2-7; 10 nucleotides agree with TRBD2. With 6 bases clipped from V and 0 bases from J, the junction kept 8 bases outside the gene matches. The CDR3 spans 16 residues. Germline V gene lookup returns CDR1 SGHTA and CDR2 FQGNSA. The CDR3 loop reads CASSRRSGGLSYEQYF. CDR3 nucleotides: TGTGCCAGCAGTCGCCGTAGCGGGGGGCTCTCCTACGAGCAGTACTTC.

The CDR3 nucleotides are TGTGCCAGCAGTTTAGATTGGGCAGGGATCTCTGGCTACACCTTC. This encodes CASSLDWAGISGYTF. The chain uses TRBV27 and TRBJ1-2; TRBD1 might be the D (5 bases). The CDR3 is 15 residues long. Germline CDR1 MNHEY, CDR2 SMNVEV (reference sequence). Trimming took 2 bases from V and 7 from J, leaving 17 bases between them.

This clonotype was observed a few times. This sequence joins TRBV27 and TRBJ1-1; TRBD1 matches 7 bases. V trimming: 6 bases; J trimming: 0 bases; junction bases outside the gene matches: 4. CDR1 is MNHEY and CDR2 is SMNVEV in the germline V gene (reference sequence). The CDR3 runs to 14 residues. CDR3 sequence: CASSLTGLNTEAFF. The CDR3 nucleotides read TGTGCCAGCAGCTTGACAGGGCTGAACACTGAAGCTTTCTTT.

This clonotype appeared a few times. The CDR3 loop is CSVDLYGYTF. CDR3 in DNA: TGCAGCGTTGATCTTTATGGCTACACCTTC. The chain carries TRBV29-1 and TRBJ1-2; no definite D call. CDR1 and CDR2 (germline): SQVTM, ANQGSEA. The V end lost 3 bases, the J end lost 5 bases, and 4 bases lay between the germline ends. This CDR3 region has 10 residues.